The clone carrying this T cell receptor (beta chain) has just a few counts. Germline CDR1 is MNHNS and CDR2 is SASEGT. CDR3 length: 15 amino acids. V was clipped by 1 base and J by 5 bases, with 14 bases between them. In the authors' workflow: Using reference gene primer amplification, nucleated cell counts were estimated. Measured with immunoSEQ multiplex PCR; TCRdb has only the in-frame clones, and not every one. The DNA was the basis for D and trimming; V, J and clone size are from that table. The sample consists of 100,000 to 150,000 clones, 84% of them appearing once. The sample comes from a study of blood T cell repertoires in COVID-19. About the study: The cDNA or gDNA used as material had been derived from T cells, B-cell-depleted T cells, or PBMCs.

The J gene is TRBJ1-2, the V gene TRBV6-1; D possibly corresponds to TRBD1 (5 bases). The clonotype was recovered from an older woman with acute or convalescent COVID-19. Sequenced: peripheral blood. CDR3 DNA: TGTGCCAGCAGTGAAGGTCAGGGTTTACCGTATGGCTACACCTTC. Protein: CASSEGQGLPYGYTF.